This TCR beta chain is drawn from a study of CXCR3-negative and CXCR3-positive naive CD8 T cells (dated by TCRdb to the late 2010s). Notes on the research overall: In total, roughly 140 million TRB reads were obtained, which works out to roughly 1.5 +/- 0.3 million reads per library. Diversity and physicochemical repertoire analyses were performed on around twelve donors pooled from two independent experiments. The TRBV-TRBJ cluster analysis covered naive subsets from 5 donors and memory cells from 3 donors. Summary of the overall study and its limitations: Because surface CD5, which is linked to self-reactivity in mice, was comparable between the naive subsets, TCR interaction strength was also inferred from TRB CDR3 physicochemical properties. Within the same donor, TRBV-TRBJ usage looked similar between naive CXCR3-negative and CXCR3-positive cells, but memory cells had distinct patterns. Because CXCR3 expression was partially decreased after cryopreservation, freshly isolated PBMCs were used for most assays. TRB CDR3s from CXCR3-positive naive cells showed higher hydrophobicity (lower Kidera factor 4), lower energy, and higher strength and volume indices than CXCR3-negative naive cells. Comparably high repertoire diversity was found in both naive subsets, whereas much lower repertoire diversity was found in memory CD8+ T cells.

Remarks on this clonotype: Which antigen it targets is not known.

The germline V gene supplies CDR1 ENHRY and CDR2 SYGVKD. Counted from cysteine to phenylalanine, this CDR3 has 14 amino acids. The DNA sequence is not available. Each CD8+ T cell subset was flow-sorted in triplicate, with about 320,000 cells per subset placed directly into RLT lysis buffer. To exclude memory contaminants, naive CD8+ T cells were stringently defined as CD45RO-CCR7+CD27+CD95-. Using standard density gradient centrifugation, peripheral blood mononuclear cells were isolated from buffy coats. A FACSAria III was used to flow-sort naive CXCR3-negative and CXCR3-positive CD8+ T cells. Total RNA was extracted from sorted cells using an RNeasy Mini Kit. The instrument given in TCRdb is NextSeq 550. The Human TCR Profiling Kit (MiLaboratory) was used to make UMI-labeled 5' RACE TRB cDNA libraries. The full amount of extracted RNA was used for cDNA synthesis, and the full amount of resulting cDNA was used for PCR amplification. The libraries were made side by side, with each library going through the same number of PCR cycles. From the authors' description of their analysis: MIGEC and MiXCR extracted about 48,000 +/- 9,800 unique UMI-labeled TRB cDNA molecules per library, requiring at least two reads per UMI. An average of around 40,000 +/- 10,000 functional in-frame TRB CDR3 nucleotide clonotypes without stop codons was found per library. After each sample was downsampled to 5000 UMI-labeled TRB molecules, VDJtools was used to calculate diversity metrics such as normalized Shannon-Wiener and Chao1. VDJtools was used to calculate clonotype-size-weighted physicochemical properties of the central five CDR3 residues, namely interaction energy, strength, volume and Kidera factor 4. TCRdb reprocessed the public reads and reports one entry per CDR3 protein sequence, without DNA. The V and J calls and clone size come from TCRdb's table, not from the authors' own analysis. For this sample, the table gives around 130,000 distinct CDR3 sequences. 0.5% to 0.7% of the sample comes from the top ten.

This clonotype originated in a human donor in good health. Some clones in this sample may be carry-over from other donors' samples. The chain is encoded by TRBV10-3 joined to TRBJ2-1; with no DNA, the TCRdb D assignment of TRBD1 cannot be verified. The material sequenced was naive CXCR3+ CD8+ T cells from blood. The sample's cell subset or site label, in plain terms: CD45RO-CCR7+CD27+CD95- naive CD8+ T cells expressing CXCR3 (TNR3+). CDR3 sequence: CAISAGTGMYEQFF.